The 30 T cell receptor beta chains in this list originate from one sample, sequenced in a study of blood T cell repertoires in COVID-19. Method: immunoSEQ multiplex PCR; TCRdb's copy keeps in-frame clones and lacks some. The profile covers 150,000 to 200,000 clones, with about 86% appearing a single time and about 8.2% taken by the ten largest. Specimen: peripheral blood. Receptors originate from a man aged 55-75 years with acute or convalescent COVID-19.

The CDR3 sequence is CASSLPRGLTEAFF. Here the CDR3 DNA reads TGTGCCAGCAGTTTACCTAGGGGGCTCACTGAAGCTTTCTTT. The genes are TRBV28 and TRBJ1-1; 7 nucleotides align to TRBD1. Looked up from germline, CDR1 is MDHEN and CDR2 is SYDVKM. This CDR3 is built from 14 residues. Germline trimming cut 2 bases from V and 4 bases from J; bases unmatched to any gene: 4.

This chain uses TRBV27 with TRBJ2-3, with 7 nucleotides matching TRBD2. Germline CDR1 reads MNHEY; CDR2 reads SMNVEV (reference sequence). The CDR3 has 16 residues. Losses at the gene ends were 5 bases for V and 1 base for J; bases not matched to a gene: 9. The CDR3 is CASSPILAIGTDTQYF. Here the CDR3 DNA reads TGTGCCAGCAGTCCCATACTAGCGATAGGCACAGATACGCAGTATTTT.

The rearrangement links TRBV28 to TRBJ2-1; TRBD2 is a possible D gene (5 bases). This CDR3 comprises 12 residues. Germline CDR1 and CDR2: MDHEN and SYDVKM. Trimming cost V 7 bases and J 4 bases, with 8 bases left between them. Here the CDR3 reads CASTPGYNEQFF. The CDR3, as DNA: TGTGCCAGCACTCCGGGATACAATGAGCAGTTCTTC.

V is TRBV11-2 and J is TRBJ2-1; TRBD1 aligns across 10 bases. Per germline, CDR1 SGHAT and CDR2 FQNNGV. The CDR3 consists of 14 residues. J was trimmed by 9 bases and V by 4 bases; bases with no gene match: 6. The CDR3 sequence: CASSSRQGAFEQFF. In nucleotides, the CDR3 is TGTGCCAGCAGCTCCAGACAGGGGGCTTTTGAGCAGTTCTTC.

The chain couples TRBV28 to TRBJ1-4; 7 bases match TRBD1. Per germline, CDR1 MDHEN and CDR2 SYDVKM. The CDR3 has 17 residues. V shed 4 bases, J shed 1 base, and the junction held 9 bases outside the gene matches. CDR3 coding DNA: TGTGCCAGCAGTTCACAGGGGAGTTTGGGAACTAATGAAAAACTGTTTTTT. Translated, it gives CASSSQGSLGTNEKLFF.

This chain links TRBV21-1 with TRBJ1-2; the table's D call, TRBD1, was not checked against the DNA. TRBV21-1 is given as a pseudogene. This CDR3 has 17 residues. The CDR3 sequence: CASSRTTGCVSNYGYTF. The CDR3 bases are TGTGCCAGCAGCAGAACGACAGGGTGTGTTTCTAACTATGGCTACACCTTC.

The chain carries TRBV10-1 and TRBJ2-3; D is uncertain. From germline, CDR1 is WNHNN and CDR2 SYGVQD (reference sequence). The CDR3 totals 16 residues. The ends were cut back, 4 bases at V and 0 bases at J, with 14 bases in the middle. This CDR3 reads CASSGTAIESTDTQYF. The CDR3 DNA follows: TGCGCCAGCAGTGGCACCGCCATCGAGAGCACAGATACGCAGTATTTT.

This clone was counted once. The CDR3 loop is CASSPYQVGELFF. The DNA of the CDR3 is TGTGCCAGCAGTCCGTACCAGGTCGGGGAGCTGTTTTTT. The chain has TRBV27 and TRBJ2-2; D is unclear. Germline V gives CDR1 MNHEY, CDR2 SMNVEV (reference sequence). CDR3 length: 13 residues. V was shortened by 5 bases and J by 7 bases, with 11 bases between the two germline ends.

This chain connects TRBV28 to TRBJ1-5; 12 bases map to TRBD1. Per germline, CDR1 MDHEN and CDR2 SYDVKM. This CDR3 is 17 amino acids long. J lost 1 base, V lost 4 bases, and 5 bases had no gene match. The CDR3 DNA reads as TGTGCCAGCAGTTGGGACAGGGGGCCTAGAAGCAATCAGCCCCAGCATTTT. It translates to CASSWDRGPRSNQPQHF.

The chain employs TRBV19 and TRBJ1-2; 10 bases fit TRBD1. Germline CDR1 LNHDA, CDR2 SQIVND (reference sequence). CDR3 size: 16 residues. V was clipped by 5 bases and J by 1 base; unmatched bases: 7. CDR3 residues: CASSFGTGDINYGYTF. CDR3 nucleotides: TGTGCCAGTAGTTTTGGGACAGGGGACATTAACTATGGCTACACCTTC.

The J gene is TRBJ1-1, the V gene TRBV6-5; D may be TRBD1 (5 bases). V lost 6 bases, J lost 7 bases, and 18 bases lay in between. The V gene's germline CDR1 is MNHEY and CDR2 SVGAGI. The CDR3 has 14 amino acids. CDR3: CASSPPGRGGEAFF. The CDR3 coding sequence is TGTGCCAGCAGCCCCCCGGGACGGGGAGGTGAAGCTTTCTTT.

The rearrangement uses TRBV2 and TRBJ2-1; D is unclear. The CDR3 totals 14 residues. V was clipped by 5 bases and J by 2 bases, with 10 bases between them. Per the germline V gene, CDR1 is SNHLY and CDR2 is FYNNEI. CDR3 sequence (DNA): TGTGCCAGCAGTTACAGTGCAACCTACAATGAGCAGTTCTTC. This codes for CASSYSATYNEQFF.

The chain is built from TRBV3-1 (or the pseudogene TRBV3-2) and TRBJ2-1; D unresolved. The germline CDR1 and CDR2 sequences are LGHDT and YNNKEL (reference sequence). This CDR3 has 16 amino acids. Trimming cost V 3 bases and J 0 bases, with 12 bases left between them. This CDR3 is CASSHPTVLSYNEQFF. CDR3 sequence (DNA): TGTGCCAGCAGCCACCCTACAGTTCTCTCCTACAATGAGCAGTTCTTC.

The V gene is TRBV28, the J gene TRBJ2-3, with 10 bases matching TRBD2. CDR1 is MDHEN, CDR2 SYDVKM, per germline. V dropped 7 bases and J dropped 2; count of bases not matched to a gene: 6. The CDR3 length is 15 residues. The chain's CDR3 is CASTTGLANTDTQYF. The CDR3 nucleotides read TGTGCCAGCACTACGGGACTAGCGAACACAGATACGCAGTATTTT.

CDR3 amino acids: CASSRLAGSQETQYF. The CDR3 nucleotides are TGTGCCAGCTCACGTCTGGCAGGGTCCCAAGAGACCCAGTACTTC. The chain joins TRBV18 to TRBJ2-5; a weak D match, TRBD1 (5 bases). Trimming pared 4 bases from V and 1 base from J, leaving 13 bases between. This CDR3 region has 15 residues. Germline lookup yields CDR1 KGHSH and CDR2 LQKENI.

The chain has TRBV6-6 and TRBJ1-5; D is undetermined. The germline V gene has CDR1 MNHNY and CDR2 SVGAGI (reference sequence). The CDR3 sequence is 14 residues long. With 2 bases removed from V and 3 bases from J, the gap between germline ends came to 8 bases. CDR3 amino acids: CASSYTNFNQPQHF. The CDR3 DNA reads TGTGCCAGCAGTTACACTAATTTCAATCAGCCCCAGCATTTT.

This sequence joins TRBV5-1 and TRBJ2-1, with 12 nucleotides matching TRBD2. With 0 bases clipped from V and 4 bases from J, the junction kept 8 bases outside the gene matches. The germline V gene encodes CDR1 SGHRS and CDR2 YFSETQ. CDR3 length equals 18 residues. The CDR3 DNA follows: TGCGCCAGCAGCTTGGGGCGTGGGACTAGCGGGTTATACAATGAGCAGTTCTTC. Protein product: CASSLGRGTSGLYNEQFF.

The chain combines TRBV3-1 (or the pseudogene TRBV3-2) with TRBJ1-1; weak D call: TRBD1 (5 bases). The V gene's germline CDR1 is LGHDT and CDR2 YNNKEL (reference sequence). The CDR3 has 13 residues. The V gene lost 3 bases and the J gene lost 4 bases, with 9 bases spanning the gap. CDR3 bases: TGTGCCAGCAGCCACAATGGGGCCACTGAAGCTTTCTTT. Translating gives CASSHNGATEAFF.

The chain couples TRBV5-4 to TRBJ2-5, with a possible D match to TRBD2 (6 bases). Germline V gene sequence: CDR1 SGHNT, CDR2 YYREEE (reference sequence). V was shortened by 4 bases and J by 5 bases, with 18 bases between the two germline ends. This CDR3 contains 15 residues. The CDR3 sequence: CASSIWAGRSETQYF. CDR3 DNA: TGTGCCAGCAGCATTTGGGCAGGGAGGTCCGAGACCCAGTACTTC.

The chain combines TRBV2 with TRBJ1-2; D is perhaps TRBD1 (6 bases). The CDR3 covers 12 residues. The V end lost 10 bases, the J end lost 6 bases, and 15 bases lay between the germline ends. Per the germline V gene, CDR1 is SNHLY and CDR2 is FYNNEI. Written as DNA, the CDR3 is TGTGCCAACGAGGGGGGGGTCAATGGCTACACCTTC. This translates into CANEGGVNGYTF. The full variable domain, its missing parts supplied by reference TRBV2 and TRBJ1-2, is EPEVTQTPSHQVTQMGQEVILRCVPISNHLYFYWYRQILGQKVEFLVSFYNNEISEKSEIFDDQFSVERPDGSNFTLKIRSTKLEDSAMYFCANEGGVNGYTFGSGTRLTVV.

This chain uses TRBV28 with TRBJ1-6; D not resolved. Germline CDR1 reads MDHEN; CDR2 reads SYDVKM. The CDR3 sequence is 11 residues long. The ends were cut back, 6 bases at V and 8 bases at J, with 5 bases in the middle. The CDR3 bases are TGTGCCAGCAGCTCCGATTCACCCCTCCACTTT. Its protein product is CASSSDSPLHF.

The chain carries TRBV5-1 and TRBJ2-2, with a weak D call TRBD1 (6 bases). Trimming stripped 4 bases from V and 5 bases from J, with 18 bases between. This CDR3 is built from 16 residues. Germline lookup yields CDR1 SGHRS and CDR2 YFSETQ. The CDR3 DNA reads as TGCGCCAGCAGCCCTACCGGACAGCAGGGGACCGGGGAGCTGTTTTTT. It specifies CASSPTGQQGTGELFF.

The gene calls are TRBV5-4 and TRBJ1-6; D gene unclear. The CDR3 length is 13 residues. The V gene's germline CDR1 is SGHNT and CDR2 YYREEE (reference sequence). Trimming took 4 bases from V and 15 from J, leaving 17 bases between them. The chain's CDR3 is CASSLVEGSILHF. CDR3 DNA: TGTGCCAGCAGCCTGGTGGAGGGATCCATCCTCCACTTT.

The chain employs TRBV10-2 and TRBJ1-1; perhaps TRBD1 as D (5 bases). The CDR3 consists of 12 residues. Between the trimmed V and J ends, which lost 2 bases and 10 bases, there was a span of 11 bases. Germline CDR1 is WSHSY and CDR2 is SAAADI. CDR3 region: CASSEGQGVAFF. In nucleotides, the CDR3 is TGCGCCAGCAGTGAGGGGCAGGGTGTAGCTTTCTTT.

This rearrangement joins TRBV18 to TRBJ1-2; D is ambiguous. CDR1 is KGHSH, CDR2 LQKENI, per germline. This CDR3 spans 16 amino acids. V was trimmed by 1 base and J by 4 bases, leaving 16 bases between them. This CDR3 reads CASSPLTVPDRYGYTF. Written as DNA, the CDR3 is TGTGCCAGCTCACCACTCACAGTTCCGGATCGCTATGGCTACACCTTC.

V gene TRBV6-4 combines with J gene TRBJ2-5, with 8 bases lining up with TRBD2. V shed 3 bases, J shed 4 bases, and the junction held 1 base outside the gene matches. CDR3 length: 13 residues. Germline CDR1 is MRHNA and CDR2 is SNTAGT. DNA of the CDR3: TGTGCCAGCAGTGAAGCGGGAGTAGAGACCCAGTACTTC. Protein product: CASSEAGVETQYF.

The chain recombines TRBV5-1 with TRBJ1-1; D unresolved. This CDR3 region has 12 residues. Trimming removed 2 bases at V and 4 bases at J, with 6 bases between. CDR1 is SGHRS and CDR2 is YFSETQ in the germline V gene. The CDR3 region is CASSFSGTEAFF. In nucleotides, the CDR3 is TGCGCCAGCAGCTTTTCGGGCACTGAAGCTTTCTTT.

The V gene is TRBV4-2, the J gene TRBJ1-2; D unresolved. Germline CDR1 LGHNA, CDR2 YNFKEQ. This CDR3 is built from 14 residues. With 4 bases removed from V and 4 bases from J, the gap between germline ends came to 13 bases. CDR3: CASSRPGTSYGYTF. CDR3 sequence (DNA): TGTGCCAGCAGCCGTCCAGGTACCTCCTATGGCTACACCTTC.

The chain has TRBV3-1 (or the pseudogene TRBV3-2) and TRBJ2-1; D is unclear. There are 13 residues in the CDR3. Trimming took 3 bases from V and 6 from J, leaving 9 bases between them. From germline, CDR1 is LGHDT and CDR2 YNNKEL (reference sequence). The CDR3 loop reads CASSHRYANEQFF. CDR3 in DNA: TGTGCCAGCAGCCACAGATACGCCAATGAGCAGTTCTTC.

The chain is built from TRBV28 and TRBJ1-1, with TRBD1 identical over 8 bases. From germline, CDR1 is MDHEN and CDR2 SYDVKM. Trimming at V came to 4 bases and at J to 8 bases, leaving 0 bases not matched to a gene. This CDR3 spans 11 amino acids. CDR3 loop: CASSWTGEAFF. CDR3 nucleotides: TGTGCCAGCAGTTGGACAGGGGAAGCTTTCTTT.